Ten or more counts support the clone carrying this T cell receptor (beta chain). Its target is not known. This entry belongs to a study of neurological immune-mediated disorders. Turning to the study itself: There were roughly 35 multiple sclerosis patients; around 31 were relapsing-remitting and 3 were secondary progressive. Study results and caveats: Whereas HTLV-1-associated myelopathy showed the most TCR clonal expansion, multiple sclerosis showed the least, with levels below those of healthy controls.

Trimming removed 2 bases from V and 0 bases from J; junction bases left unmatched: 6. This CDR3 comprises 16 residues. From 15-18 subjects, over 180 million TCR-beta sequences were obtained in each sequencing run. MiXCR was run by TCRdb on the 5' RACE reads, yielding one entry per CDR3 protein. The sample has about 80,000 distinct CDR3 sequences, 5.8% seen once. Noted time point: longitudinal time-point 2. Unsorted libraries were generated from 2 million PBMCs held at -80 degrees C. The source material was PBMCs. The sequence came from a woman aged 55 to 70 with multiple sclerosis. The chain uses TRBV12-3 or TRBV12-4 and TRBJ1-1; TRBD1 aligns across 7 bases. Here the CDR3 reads CASSLITGAMNTEAFF. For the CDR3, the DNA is TGTGCCAGCAGTTTAATTACAGGGGCCATGAACACTGAAGCTTTCTTT.